This T cell receptor (beta chain) was obtained from a study of CD8+ T cells in alopecia areata listed by TCRdb under 2018. In the study overall: Female C3H/HeJ recipients, 7-10 weeks old, were grafted with skin from C3H/HeJ donors with spontaneous alopecia (about 6-13 months old). The RNA source kit depended on sample type: the PAXgene miRNA kit for fixed scalp, the miRNeasy kit for PBMCs, and the RNeasy kit for mouse skin. immunoSEQ multiplex PCR using 35 Vbeta forward primers and 13 Jbeta reverse primers was used to amplify TCRbeta CDR3 regions. In both human patients and the C3H/HeJ mouse model, the study applied high-throughput TCRbeta sequencing to look at T cell clonal expansion in alopecia areata. Scalp clonality was compared across normal scalp (n=4), patchy alopecia areata scalp (n=8), and alopecia totalis/universalis scalp (n=8). In humans, TCRbeta sequencing was performed on scalp tissue and on sorted CD4+ and CD8+ peripheral blood T cells from healthy controls and from patients with patchy or totalis/universalis alopecia areata. What the authors observed across the whole study: Compared with normal scalp, lesional scalp, particularly in alopecia totalis/universalis, had higher clonality and more expanded CD8+ clones, which suggests antigenic drive. Unlike mouse skin, where gammadelta T cells dominate, normal human skin contains resident alphabeta T cells that get sequenced too, which complicates analysis of the scalp TCR repertoire. Compared with mice, TCR sequences shared between patients were less clear, possibly partly because of HLA diversity across the patient population.

Preparation of the library involved the immunoSEQ multiplex PCR assay. RNA was extracted from all samples and reverse transcribed into cDNA as template for TCR sequencing. SuperScript III was used to make first-strand cDNA, primed with a 2:1 mix of oligo-dT and random hexamers. A synthetic immune receptor repertoire was used to assess amplification bias, and residual bias was removed computationally. Sequencing of the libraries was done on Illumina HiSeq with 60 bp reads that cover the CDR3, reading from J toward V. On the study's bioinformatics: Raw reads were preprocessed to remove errors, and CDR3 was defined according to IMGT conventions as the region from the conserved cysteine to phenylalanine. Clonality was computed as 1 minus the Shannon entropy, with the entropy normalized by log2 of the number of productive unique TCRs. Whether each scalp clone was CD4 or CD8 was inferred by checking scalp TCRbeta sequences against the CD4 and CD8 repertoires from sorted blood. TCRdb re-hosts the immuneACCESS table, in-frame sequences only. Its copies lack some clones; in the studies checked, an unresolved V gene accounts for under half of them, and the cause for the rest is not known. V and J calls plus clone size are reproduced from that table; the DNA served to infer D and trimming. Across this sample, over 100,000 clones were tabulated and none appeared just once. The ten largest make up about 19% of the sample.

The CDR3 has 15 amino acids, counting the end cysteine and phenylalanine. Shown are 33 bases from within the CDR3, in frame from base 1. As encoded in the germline V gene (reference sequence), CDR1 is NSQYPW while CDR2 is LRSPGD. Deletion took 1 base off V and 1 base off J, with a span of 10 bases between the germline ends. This clone was detected a few times. Its specific antigen is unknown. This is a murine receptor, so its gene nomenclature and germline sequences are mouse based. The observed sequence ends 4 residues before the CDR3 terminus, with the missing tail filled in from the germline J gene.

The receptor's source is a C3H/HeJ mouse with alopecia areata. The mouse line in question has MHC haplotype H2-k. Sequencing was done on a sample of lesional skin. The sequence is built from TRBV1 and TRBJ1-2, and the D gene may be TRBD1, 6 bases matching. The CDR3 protein is CTCSAVGQKNSDYTF. The sequenced CDR3 bases are TGCACCTGCAGTGCAGTGGGACAAAAAAACTCC.